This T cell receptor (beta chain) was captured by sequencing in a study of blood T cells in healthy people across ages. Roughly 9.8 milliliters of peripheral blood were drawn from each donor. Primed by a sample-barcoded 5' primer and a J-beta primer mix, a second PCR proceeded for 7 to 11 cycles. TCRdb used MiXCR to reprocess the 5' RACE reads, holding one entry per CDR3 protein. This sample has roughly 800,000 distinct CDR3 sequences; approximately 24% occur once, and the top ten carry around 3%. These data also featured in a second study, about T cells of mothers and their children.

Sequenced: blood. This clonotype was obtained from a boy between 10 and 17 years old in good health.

The CDR3 reads CASSPLAGGPQTQYF. The CDR3 DNA reads TGTGCCAGCAGCCCTCTAGCGGGGGGGCCACAGACCCAGTACTTC. The chain recombines TRBV6-6 with TRBJ2-5; 12 positions agree with TRBD2. CDR3 length: 15 residues. With 6 bases clipped from V and 6 bases from J, the junction kept 8 bases outside the gene matches. Looked up from germline, CDR1 is MNHNY and CDR2 is SVGAGI (reference sequence).